These 8 T cell receptor beta chains originate from one sample sequenced in a study of cytomegalovirus exposure and HLA in healthy donors. Only in-frame clones appear in the TCRdb table, and some are missing; sequencing was by immunoSEQ multiplex PCR. The sample yields 50,000 to 80,000 clones, about 95% seen once. Source material: PBMCs. These receptors were obtained from a woman aged 18-30 years in good health and CMV-seropositive.

V usage is TRBV5-4 and J usage is TRBJ2-5, with D tentatively TRBD1 (6 bases). This CDR3 is 15 amino acids long. Germline-derived CDR1 and CDR2 are SGHNT and YYREEE (reference sequence). Trimming took off 7 bases at V and 3 bases at J, with 19 bases between the two ends. As DNA, the CDR3 is TGTGCCAGCCATAGACAGGAGTCCTTAGAAGAGACCCAGTACTTC. Residues: CASHRQESLEETQYF.

This clone appeared a single time. V usage is TRBV7-2 and J usage is TRBJ1-2; 8 bases are shared with TRBD1. The CDR3 contains 17 residues. CDR1 and CDR2 from the germline V gene are SGHTA and FQGNSA. V shed 4 bases, J shed 2 bases, and the junction held 12 bases outside the gene matches. The CDR3, as DNA: TGTGCCAGCAGCTACCGGGACAGGCTTATTTACAACTATGGCTACACCTTC. Its protein product is CASSYRDRLIYNYGYTF.

This chain joins TRBV18 and TRBJ2-2; D is ambiguous. Germline CDR1 KGHSH, CDR2 LQKENI. The CDR3 sequence is 13 residues long. Trimming stripped 3 bases from V and 2 bases from J, with 4 bases between. CDR3 amino acids: CASSPSNTGELFF. In DNA form, the CDR3 reads TGTGCCAGCTCACCTAGCAACACCGGGGAGCTGTTTTTT.

As for this clone: The germline gene is not matched at one end of the junction; a read error may be the cause. The chain employs TRBV7-7 and TRBJ2-5; 7 bases agree with TRBD1. The CDR3 runs 16 residues. The germline V gene has CDR1 SSHAT and CDR2 FNYEAQ (reference sequence). The CDR3 bases are TGTGCTAGCAGCTTACGGCCGGGACAGACCCAAGAGACCCAGTACTTC. Its translation: CASSLRPGQTQETQYF.

The chain has TRBV27 and TRBJ1-1; D not certain. The CDR3 is 16 amino acids. The ends were cut back, 2 bases at V and 4 bases at J, with 17 bases in the middle. The germline V gene has CDR1 MNHEY and CDR2 SMNVEV (reference sequence). CDR3 nucleotides: TGTGCCAGCAGTTTAGTCACGGGGAGGCGCGGCACTGAAGCTTTCTTT. Amino acid sequence: CASSLVTGRRGTEAFF.

The chain couples TRBV4-3 to TRBJ1-2; tentative D call: TRBD1 (6 bases). V lost 1 base, J lost 3 bases, and 12 bases lay in between. CDR1 LGHNA and CDR2 YSLEER come from the germline V gene. The CDR3 consists of 15 residues. As DNA, the CDR3 is TGCGCCAGCAGCCAAGGTCAGGGGAAGCACTATGGCTACACCTTC. Protein: CASSQGQGKHYGYTF.

The genes are TRBV27 and TRBJ2-2; 7 nucleotides agree with TRBD2. This CDR3 spans 14 amino acids. Trimming cost V 9 bases and J 7 bases; bases outside gene matches: 11. Germline assignment: CDR1 MNHEY and CDR2 SMNVEV (reference sequence). CDR3 residues: CASKAGYHVGELFF. As DNA, the CDR3 is TGTGCCAGTAAAGCGGGATACCACGTCGGGGAGCTGTTTTTT.

The J gene is TRBJ2-7, the V gene TRBV6-5, with 7 bases aligning to TRBD1. The CDR3 is 13 amino acids. V shed 5 bases and J 3 bases; nucleotides not matched to a gene: 4. Germline CDR1 MNHEY, CDR2 SVGAGI. CDR3 in DNA: TGTGCCAGCAGTAGCGGACAGGACTACGAGCAGTACTTC. This codes for CASSSGQDYEQYF.